One sample yielded the 26 T cell receptor beta chains listed below, sequenced in a study of T cell responses to AZD1222 COVID-19 vaccine. Measured with immunoSEQ multiplex PCR; TCRdb has only the in-frame clones, and not every one. Altogether some 140,000 clones are present, 75% to 90% being singletons, with the ten largest covering approximately 4%. The sequenced sample was peripheral blood, obtained on day 0 of AZD1222 vaccination. The source of these receptors is an adult in good health.

The chain recombines TRBV6-5 with TRBJ1-5; TRBD1 matches 9 bases. This CDR3 is 15 amino acids long. Per the germline V gene, CDR1 is MNHEY and CDR2 is SVGAGI. Trimming took 6 bases from V and 6 from J; bases not matched to a gene: 9. The CDR3 protein is CASRPGQGESQPQHF. The CDR3 coding sequence is TGTGCCAGCAGACCGGGACAGGGAGAGAGTCAGCCCCAGCATTTT.

The V gene is TRBV28, the J gene TRBJ1-2, with TRBD1 identical over 11 bases. This CDR3 spans 17 amino acids. Germline trimming cut 5 bases from V and 2 bases from J; bases unmatched to any gene: 10. Germline V gene lookup returns CDR1 MDHEN and CDR2 SYDVKM. The CDR3 reads CASSDWDRGEPNYGYTF. Written as DNA, the CDR3 is TGTGCCAGCAGTGACTGGGACAGGGGGGAACCGAACTATGGCTACACCTTC.

V is TRBV27 and J is TRBJ1-6, with D perhaps matching TRBD1 (5 bases). The germline CDR1 and CDR2 sequences are MNHEY and SMNVEV (reference sequence). The V gene lost 8 bases and the J gene lost 6 bases, with 17 bases spanning the gap. The CDR3 runs 15 residues. CDR3 protein: CASASSRVSNSPLHF. CDR3 coding DNA: TGTGCCAGCGCTTCCTCCAGGGTATCTAATTCACCCCTCCACTTT.

The chain has TRBV7-3 and TRBJ1-6; D is possibly TRBD1 (5 bases). This CDR3 spans 13 amino acids. Germline V gene sequence: CDR1 SGHTA, CDR2 FQGTGA. The germline V and J ends were trimmed by 9 bases and 4 bases, with 10 bases remaining between them. The CDR3 region is CASRQSYNSPLHF. The CDR3 coding sequence is TGTGCCAGTAGACAGAGTTATAATTCACCCCTCCACTTT.

For this clone: At the DNA level, this CDR3 is encoded by other sequences in the same sample as well. The chain links TRBV5-1 to TRBJ1-2; tentatively, D is TRBD1 (6 bases). From germline, CDR1 is SGHRS and CDR2 YFSETQ. Trimming shortened V by 0 bases and J by 4 bases, and 10 bases separated the two germline ends. This CDR3 has 14 amino acids. CDR3 protein: CASSLEGRGYGYTF. The CDR3 region has the DNA TGCGCCAGCAGCTTGGAAGGCAGGGGCTATGGCTACACCTTC.

The V call is TRBV4-1, the J call TRBJ1-2, with D unclear. The V gene's germline CDR1 is MGHRA and CDR2 YSYEKL. CDR3 length: 15 amino acids. With 2 bases removed from V and 0 bases from J, the gap between germline ends came to 10 bases. In nucleotides, the CDR3 is TGCGCCAGCAGCCAATATGGTTTAGCTAACTATGGCTACACCTTC. As protein: CASSQYGLANYGYTF.

Only a few counts were recorded for this clone. The chain carries TRBV13 and TRBJ1-3; D uncertain. Per germline, CDR1 PRHDT and CDR2 FYEKMQ (reference sequence). V gave up 1 base and J gave up 1 base, with 5 bases separating them. CDR3 length: 14 residues. The CDR3 region has the DNA TGTGCCAGCAGCTTAGAGGGATCTGGAAACACCATATATTTT. Residues: CASSLEGSGNTIYF.

V usage is TRBV27 and J usage is TRBJ1-5, with no clear D. This CDR3 has 14 residues. Germline V gene sequence: CDR1 MNHEY, CDR2 SMNVEV (reference sequence). V was shortened by 3 bases and J by 6 bases, with 12 bases between the two germline ends. CDR3 sequence (DNA): TGTGCCAGCAGTTTCAATATAGCAGGTCAGCCCCAGCATTTT. It translates to CASSFNIAGQPQHF.

This sequence joins TRBV9 and TRBJ1-1, with D unresolved. Germline values: CDR1 SGDLS, CDR2 YYNGEE. Trimming pared 0 bases from V and 1 base from J, leaving 7 bases between. This CDR3 has 14 amino acids. This CDR3 is CASSVVAANTEAFF. The CDR3 DNA reads as TGTGCCAGCAGCGTAGTTGCGGCGAACACTGAAGCTTTCTTT.

The V gene is TRBV19, the J gene TRBJ2-1, with D possibly being TRBD1 (6 bases). The V gene lost 3 bases and the J gene lost 10 bases, with 16 bases spanning the gap. CDR3 size: 14 residues. Germline values: CDR1 LNHDA, CDR2 SQIVND (reference sequence). The CDR3 region has the DNA TGTGCCAGTAGTATGGGCAGGGGCCGGTGGGAGCAGTTCTTC. Its translation: CASSMGRGRWEQFF.

The V gene is TRBV2, the J gene TRBJ1-2; weak D call: TRBD1 (6 bases). The germline V gene has CDR1 SNHLY and CDR2 FYNNEI. The CDR3 length is 13 residues. Between the trimmed V and J ends, which lost 6 bases and 1 base, there was a span of 9 bases. CDR3 amino acids: CASSPDSNYGYTF. CDR3 nucleotide sequence: TGTGCCAGCAGCCCGGACAGTAACTATGGCTACACCTTC.

This clone has just a few counts. The rearrangement uses TRBV7-3 and TRBJ2-1; D uncertain. The CDR3 is 13 amino acids. From germline, CDR1 is SGHTA and CDR2 FQGTGA. The ends were cut back, 3 bases at V and 7 bases at J, with 10 bases in the middle. Here the CDR3 DNA reads TGTGCCAGCAGCTTCGCTCCCGGGAATGAGCAGTTCTTC. It is translated as CASSFAPGNEQFF.

The rearrangement links TRBV5-1 to TRBJ1-3, with TRBD1 matching 8 bases. The ends lost 3 bases at V and 4 bases at J; junction bases unmatched: 6. Germline V gene sequence: CDR1 SGHRS, CDR2 YFSETQ. This CDR3 has 15 residues. The CDR3 DNA sequence: TGCGCCAGCAGCTCCGGGGACAGGCGGGGAAACACCATATATTTT. It codes for CASSSGDRRGNTIYF.

The chain carries TRBV6-6 and TRBJ2-1; TRBD2 aligns across 9 bases. J lost 8 bases, V lost 4 bases, and 9 bases had no gene match. Looked up from germline, CDR1 is MNHNY and CDR2 is SVGAGI (reference sequence). The CDR3 runs 15 residues. The CDR3: CASSLSGGRVYEQFF. In nucleotides, the CDR3 is TGTGCCAGCAGTTTGAGCGGGGGGCGAGTTTATGAGCAGTTCTTC.

Turning to this clone: One end of the junction fails to match germline, which may point to a read error. This chain connects TRBV5-5 to TRBJ1-5; 7 bases line up with TRBD1. The germline gives CDR1 SGHKS, CDR2 YYEKEE (reference sequence). The CDR3 runs 15 residues. CDR3 protein: CASSLLGRGNRPQHF. CDR3 sequence (DNA): TGTGCCAGCAGCTTACTAGGCAGGGGGAATCGGCCCCAGCATTTT.

The chain joins TRBV10-1 to TRBJ2-2; D is unresolved. The CDR3 has 14 amino acids. V shed 6 bases and J shed 0 bases, with 8 bases lying between them. CDR1 and CDR2 from the germline V gene are WNHNN and SYGVQD (reference sequence). For the CDR3, the DNA is TGCGCCAGCAGCGGCGGCGCGAACACCGGGGAGCTGTTTTTT. It encodes CASSGGANTGELFF.

This chain connects TRBV30 to TRBJ1-5, with D possibly matching TRBD1 (6 bases). The CDR3 covers 15 residues. Trimming stripped 0 bases from V and 6 bases from J, with 15 bases between. CDR1 GTSNPN and CDR2 SVGIG come from the germline V gene (reference sequence). CDR3 in DNA: TGTGCCTGGAGTGTAGGAAGGCAGGGGAGTCAGCCCCAGCATTTT. Translating gives CAWSVGRQGSQPQHF.

The gene calls are TRBV14 and TRBJ1-2; D gene uncertain. V was trimmed by 2 bases and J by 3 bases, leaving 10 bases between them. Germline V lookup: CDR1 SGHDN, CDR2 FVKESK. This CDR3 is built from 14 residues. The CDR3 DNA reads as TGTGCCAGCAGCCAATCCGAGGTCGACTATGGCTACACCTTC. It is translated as CASSQSEVDYGYTF.

The chain is built from TRBV30 and TRBJ1-1; D may be TRBD1 (5 bases). In germline, CDR1 is GTSNPN, CDR2 SVGIG (reference sequence). V was cut by 4 bases and J by 7 bases, with 10 bases left in between. The CDR3 consists of 11 residues. The DNA of the CDR3 is TGTGCCTGGAATTTTCAGGGTGAAGCTTTCTTT. This encodes CAWNFQGEAFF.

The CDR3 is CASSVSGRDTEAFF. CDR3 nucleotide sequence: TGTGCCAGCAGCGTCTCCGGGAGAGACACTGAAGCTTTCTTT. This chain connects TRBV9 to TRBJ1-1, with D unresolved. V dropped 2 bases and J dropped 3 bases, with 11 bases sitting between them. The CDR3 covers 14 residues. CDR1 and CDR2 from the germline V gene are SGDLS and YYNGEE.

This clone was observed a single time. This chain joins TRBV6-5 and TRBJ1-1, with 12 bases fitting TRBD1. This CDR3 contains 14 residues. Per the germline V gene, CDR1 is MNHEY and CDR2 is SVGAGI. Trimming cost V 6 bases and J 2 bases; bases outside gene matches: 1. DNA for the CDR3: TGTGCCAGCAGGGGACAGGGGGCAAACACTGAAGCTTTCTTT. Protein sequence: CASRGQGANTEAFF.

The chain joins TRBV4-1 to TRBJ1-2; D is ambiguous. This CDR3 comprises 13 residues. With 7 bases removed from V and 7 bases from J, the gap between germline ends came to 16 bases. Germline V gene sequence: CDR1 MGHRA, CDR2 YSYEKL. CDR3 sequence: CASKGLSRGGYTF. Written as DNA, the CDR3 is TGCGCCAGCAAAGGGCTCTCCCGGGGTGGCTACACCTTC.

The chain employs TRBV5-1 and TRBJ2-7; D is uncertain. There are 13 residues in the CDR3. Germline CDR1 reads SGHRS; CDR2 reads YFSETQ. With 0 bases removed from V and 6 bases from J, the gap between germline ends came to 10 bases. CDR3 sequence: CASSLDRVGEQYF. CDR3 DNA: TGCGCCAGCAGCTTGGACCGCGTCGGCGAGCAGTACTTC.

This clone was seen only a few times. This chain connects TRBV9 to TRBJ1-1, with TRBD1 identical over 8 bases. With V trimmed by 0 bases and J by 8 bases, 6 bases remained unmatched. Germline loops: CDR1 SGDLS, CDR2 YYNGEE. The CDR3 runs to 14 residues. CDR3: CASSVVSAGGEAFF. CDR3 DNA: TGTGCCAGCAGCGTAGTGTCGGCAGGGGGCGAAGCTTTCTTT.

This chain connects TRBV19 to TRBJ1-6; maybe TRBD1 (5 bases). Trimming pared 1 base from V and 7 bases from J, leaving 14 bases between. CDR3 length equals 16 residues. Germline V lookup: CDR1 LNHDA, CDR2 SQIVND (reference sequence). Here the CDR3 reads CASSIVSGAPNSPLHF. The CDR3, as DNA: TGTGCCAGTAGTATAGTTAGTGGGGCGCCGAATTCACCCCTCCACTTT.

As concerns this clone: The sample has other DNA sequences that encode this CDR3 too. The chain combines TRBV28 with TRBJ1-5; D is perhaps TRBD1 (5 bases). V lost 2 bases to trimming and J lost 4 bases, with 6 bases between them. The CDR3 sequence is 13 residues long. Germline V gene sequence: CDR1 MDHEN, CDR2 SYDVKM. CDR3 in amino acids: CASSLDSNQPQHF. Written as DNA, the CDR3 is TGTGCCAGCAGTTTAGACAGTAATCAGCCCCAGCATTTT.